The 25 T cell receptor beta chains given below trace back to one sample, sequenced in a study of T cells after posttransplantation cyclophosphamide. Method: immunoSEQ multiplex PCR; TCRdb's copy keeps in-frame clones and lacks some. The sample lists fewer than 55,000 clones, roughly 92% occurring once. The sample was PBMCs. The receptors derive from a woman younger than 45 in good health and a related stem cell transplant donor.

The chain couples TRBV13 to TRBJ1-6, with 9 positions matching TRBD1. Germline CDR1 is PRHDT and CDR2 is FYEKMQ (reference sequence). The CDR3 has 14 residues. V trimming: 5 bases; J trimming: 7 bases; junction bases outside the gene matches: 3. Written as DNA, the CDR3 is TGTGCCAGCAGCCTCGGACAGGGGAATTCACCCCTCCACTTT. Translating gives CASSLGQGNSPLHF.

The rearrangement joins TRBV10-3 to TRBJ1-1; TRBD1 matches at 10 bases. The length of the CDR3 is 15 residues. Germline V gives CDR1 ENHRY, CDR2 SYGVKD. J lost 3 bases, V lost 5 bases, and 6 bases had no gene match. For the CDR3, the DNA is TGTGCCATCAGTAGGGACAGGGGTATGGACACTGAAGCTTTCTTT. Protein product: CAISRDRGMDTEAFF.

In its sample, this clone is medium-sized. The rearrangement joins TRBV7-2 to TRBJ2-2, with D hard to call. This CDR3 comprises 14 residues. V lost 5 bases to trimming and J lost 4 bases, with 11 bases between them. Germline-derived CDR1 and CDR2 are SGHTA and FQGNSA. The CDR3 DNA is TGTGCCAGCAGCCTAGGAGATTTCACCGGGGAGCTGTTTTTT. It codes for CASSLGDFTGELFF.

A word on this clone: The sample carries other DNA sequences with the same CDR3. The rearrangement links TRBV18 to TRBJ1-1; possibly TRBD1 for D (5 bases). Trimming removed 4 bases at V and 1 base at J, with 7 bases between. CDR1 KGHSH and CDR2 LQKENI come from the germline V gene. The CDR3 totals 13 residues. CDR3 sequence reads: CASSQDRNTEAFF. CDR3 coding DNA: TGTGCCAGCTCACAAGACAGGAACACTGAAGCTTTCTTT.

The chain recombines TRBV10-2 with TRBJ1-1; D unresolved. Trimming removed 8 bases from V and 1 base from J, with 8 bases in between. Germline assignment: CDR1 WSHSY and CDR2 SAAADI. The CDR3 has 12 residues. CDR3 in amino acids: CASGRTNTEAFF. CDR3 nucleotides: TGCGCCAGCGGGAGGACGAACACTGAAGCTTTCTTT.

V gene TRBV9 combines with J gene TRBJ1-2, with D unresolved. Germline V gives CDR1 SGDLS, CDR2 YYNGEE. This CDR3 has 16 residues. V lost 4 bases and J 3 bases, leaving 19 bases between the germline ends. The CDR3 spells CASSTPPHKGDYGYTF. The CDR3 DNA is TGTGCCAGCAGCACCCCCCCGCACAAGGGAGACTATGGCTACACCTTC.

This clone was counted a single time. V is TRBV12-5 and J is TRBJ1-1; no clear D gene. The CDR3 spans 16 residues. Germline lookup yields CDR1 LGHNT and CDR2 FRNRAP. The ends were cut back, 0 bases at V and 7 bases at J, with 18 bases in the middle. CDR3 sequence: CASGLVLYGVSSEAFF. The CDR3 DNA reads TGTGCTAGTGGTTTGGTACTATACGGGGTGTCGAGTGAAGCTTTCTTT.

The V gene is TRBV5-5, the J gene TRBJ1-2; possibly TRBD1 for D (5 bases). This CDR3 spans 14 amino acids. The V end lost 0 bases, the J end lost 4 bases, and 10 bases lay between the germline ends. CDR1 is SGHKS and CDR2 is YYEKEE in the germline V gene (reference sequence). This CDR3 reads CASSLGQGSYGYTF. The CDR3 nucleotides read TGTGCCAGCAGCTTGGGGCAGGGAAGCTATGGCTACACCTTC.

The V call is TRBV6-1, the J call TRBJ1-2, with D perhaps matching TRBD1 (5 bases). The CDR3 sequence is 15 residues long. Trimming cost V 3 bases and J 2 bases, with 13 bases left between them. From germline, CDR1 is MNHNS and CDR2 SASEGT. The CDR3 here is CASSEPEGANYGYTF. CDR3 bases: TGTGCCAGCAGTGAGCCGGAAGGGGCGAACTATGGCTACACCTTC.

This clone was seen just once. The CDR3 coding sequence is TGTGCCAGCAGCTTGGTACGGCTAGCGTTACACAATGAGCAGTTCTTC. It is translated as CASSLVRLALHNEQFF. The gene calls are TRBV5-6 and TRBJ2-1; tentatively, D is TRBD2 (6 bases). Germline V gives CDR1 SGHDT, CDR2 YYEEEE. The CDR3 covers 16 residues. Trimming removed 0 bases at V and 5 bases at J, with 15 bases between.

This clone has just one count. The chain couples TRBV9 to TRBJ2-3, with TRBD1 matching over 8 bases. CDR1 is SGDLS and CDR2 is YYNGEE in the germline V gene. This CDR3 contains 14 residues. V trimming: 6 bases; J trimming: 3 bases; junction bases outside the gene matches: 6. CDR3: CASNPTGGTDTQYF. Here the CDR3 DNA reads TGTGCCAGCAACCCAACAGGGGGAACAGATACGCAGTATTTT.

The DNA of the CDR3 is TGCAGCGTTTCTAGCGGGGGGACAGATACGCAGTATTTT. Protein product: CSVSSGGTDTQYF. This chain joins TRBV29-1 and TRBJ2-3; 11 bases fit TRBD2. With V trimmed by 5 bases and J by 3 bases, 1 base remained unmatched. Germline V lookup: CDR1 SQVTM, CDR2 ANQGSEA. This CDR3 is built from 13 residues.

The V call is TRBV4-3, the J call TRBJ1-2, with D perhaps TRBD1 (5 bases). The CDR3 extends over 13 amino acids. The germline gives CDR1 LGHNA, CDR2 YSLEER. V lost 2 bases and J 2 bases, leaving 6 bases between the germline ends. CDR3 residues: CASSQNRNYGYTF. The CDR3 DNA sequence: TGCGCCAGCAGCCAAAACAGGAACTATGGCTACACCTTC.

This sequence joins TRBV19 and TRBJ1-3; D remains unclear. CDR3 length equals 14 residues. The germline V and J ends were trimmed by 3 bases and 4 bases, with 10 bases remaining between them. The germline CDR1 and CDR2 sequences are LNHDA and SQIVND (reference sequence). The CDR3 coding sequence is TGTGCCAGTAGTATTTTTTCAGCGGGAAACACCATATATTTT. Translation gives CASSIFSAGNTIYF.

This clone came up once. The rearrangement links TRBV7-3 to TRBJ2-1, with a weak D call TRBD2 (7 bases). The CDR3 loop spans 14 amino acids. Germline loops: CDR1 SGHTA, CDR2 FQGTGA. The ends were cut back, 5 bases at V and 9 bases at J, with 17 bases in the middle. The CDR3 here is CASSTIGGAGEQFF. In DNA, the CDR3 is TGTGCCAGCAGCACCATTGGGGGGGCGGGTGAGCAGTTCTTC.

The chain is built from TRBV7-3 and TRBJ1-1; 12 nucleotides match TRBD1. Looked up from germline, CDR1 is SGHTA and CDR2 is FQGTGA. The CDR3 is 14 residues long. Trimming cost V 6 bases and J 11 bases; bases outside gene matches: 10. CDR3 nucleotides: TGTGCCAGCAGACCGACCGGGACAGGGGGCTCGGCTTTCTTT. Protein: CASRPTGTGGSAFF. Supplemented by reference TRBV7-3 and TRBJ1-1, the full variable domain reads GAGVSQTPSNKVTEKGKYVELRCDPISGHTALYWYRQSLGQGPEFLIYFQGTGAADDSGLPNDRFFAVRPEGSVSTLKIQRTERGDSAVYLCASRPTGTGGSAFFGQGTRLTVV.

This chain connects TRBV4-1 to TRBJ2-5; TRBD1 aligns across 8 bases. J gave up 4 bases and V 4 bases, and 5 bases lay outside the gene matches. The germline V gene encodes CDR1 MGHRA and CDR2 YSYEKL. The CDR3 spans 14 residues. CDR3 DNA sequence: TGCGCCAGCAGCCTTATAGGACAGGGAGAGACCCAGTACTTC. This encodes CASSLIGQGETQYF.

This clone occurred once. This chain uses TRBV5-1 with TRBJ2-3; 9 bases line up with TRBD2. CDR1 is SGHRS and CDR2 is YFSETQ in the germline V gene. This CDR3 spans 16 amino acids. After removal of 4 bases from V and 4 bases from J, the junction contained 10 bases not matched to a gene. The CDR3 loop is CASSLEAGGLSDTQYF. DNA for the CDR3: TGCGCCAGCAGCCTGGAAGCGGGGGGTCTATCAGATACGCAGTATTTT.

The chain combines TRBV7-9 with TRBJ2-7, with 11 bases identical to TRBD1. The trim removed 4 bases at V and 5 bases at J, leaving 4 bases unmatched. Germline values: CDR1 SEHNR, CDR2 FQNEAQ (reference sequence). The CDR3 totals 14 residues. The CDR3 DNA is TGTGCCAGCAGCTATGGACAGGGGGCCCACGAGCAGTACTTC. Protein product: CASSYGQGAHEQYF.

The V gene is TRBV7-9, the J gene TRBJ2-1; TRBD2 aligns across 12 bases. This CDR3 contains 19 residues. CDR1 and CDR2 from the germline V gene are SEHNR and FQNEAQ (reference sequence). With 0 bases clipped from V and 7 bases from J, the junction kept 13 bases outside the gene matches. CDR3 sequence: CASSLAVGRTSGVFNEQFF. As DNA, the CDR3 is TGTGCCAGCAGCTTAGCAGTAGGGAGGACTAGCGGGGTGTTTAATGAGCAGTTCTTC.

The chain couples TRBV7-2 to TRBJ2-3, with a possible D match to TRBD2 (5 bases). Trimming left V 3 bases short and J 1 base short, with 5 bases between. The germline gives CDR1 SGHTA, CDR2 FQGNSA. There are 13 residues in the CDR3. The CDR3 nucleotides read TGTGCCAGCAGCTTGGGAGGCACAGATACGCAGTATTTT. It yields the protein CASSLGGTDTQYF.

The sample holds one count of this clone. V gene TRBV5-1 combines with J gene TRBJ2-3; weak D call: TRBD2 (5 bases). Trimming shortened V by 1 base and J by 3 bases, and 12 bases separated the two germline ends. The CDR3 extends over 15 amino acids. Germline-derived CDR1 and CDR2 are SGHRS and YFSETQ. The CDR3 DNA reads as TGCGCCAGCAGCTTGAGGCCGGGGAAGACAGATACGCAGTATTTT. This codes for CASSLRPGKTDTQYF.

This chain connects TRBV5-1 to TRBJ1-2, with a tentative D call TRBD1 (6 bases). The CDR3 sequence is 14 residues long. V lost 4 bases to trimming and J lost 2 bases, with 12 bases between them. The germline V gene encodes CDR1 SGHRS and CDR2 YFSETQ. The CDR3 sequence is CASSNGQMNYGYTF. CDR3 DNA sequence: TGCGCCAGCAGCAACGGACAGATGAACTATGGCTACACCTTC.

CDR3 in DNA: TGCGCCAGCAGCCATTCCGGGACAGGGGGCTACGAGCAGTACTTC. Its translation: CASSHSGTGGYEQYF. The chain joins TRBV4-3 to TRBJ2-7; 11 bases map to TRBD1. After removal of 3 bases from V and 3 bases from J, the junction contained 4 bases not matched to a gene. Germline V CDR1 and CDR2: LGHNA, YSLEER. There are 15 residues in the CDR3.

A single count supports this clone. The rearrangement joins TRBV19 to TRBJ2-7; 10 nucleotides align to TRBD1. Looked up from germline, CDR1 is LNHDA and CDR2 is SQIVND (reference sequence). This CDR3 is 15 amino acids long. After removal of 7 bases from V and 3 bases from J, the junction contained 9 bases not matched to a gene. Here the CDR3 reads CASIHPDRGHYEQYF. CDR3 nucleotide sequence: TGTGCCAGTATCCACCCAGACAGGGGGCACTACGAGCAGTACTTC.